These 17 T cell receptor beta chains were sequenced from one sample in a study of blood T cell repertoires in COVID-19. Produced via immunoSEQ multiplex PCR; TCRdb's table is partial and in-frame only. The sample lists more than 400,000 clones; about nine tenths were seen once. The sample consisted of PBMCs or T cells enriched from blood (not recorded which). Receptor source: a young woman who had recovered from COVID-19.

The chain combines TRBV2 with TRBJ1-5; no clear D. Germline V gene sequence: CDR1 SNHLY, CDR2 FYNNEI. V lost 2 bases, J lost 4 bases, and 12 bases lay in between. This CDR3 is 15 amino acids long. Here the CDR3 DNA reads TGTGCCAGCAGTGAACACGAACCGGTTAATCAGCCCCAGCATTTT. It codes for CASSEHEPVNQPQHF.

This clone has a handful of counts. The V call is TRBV5-6, the J call TRBJ1-2; 8 nucleotides agree with TRBD1. The length of the CDR3 is 14 residues. CDR1 SGHDT and CDR2 YYEEEE come from the germline V gene. Trimming at V came to 4 bases and at J to 7 bases, leaving 9 bases not matched to a gene. This chain's CDR3 is CASSHPDRESGYTF. The DNA for the CDR3 is TGTGCCAGCAGCCACCCGGACAGGGAGAGTGGCTACACCTTC. Complete variable domain (other parts from reference TRBV5-6 and TRBJ1-2): DAGVTQSPTHLIKTRGQQVTLRCSPKSGHDTVSWYQQALGQGPQFIFQYYEEEERQRGNFPDRFSGHQFPNYSSELNVNALLLGDSALYLCASSHPDRESGYTFGSGTRLTVV.

The chain recombines TRBV2 with TRBJ2-3; no reliable D call. The V and J ends lost 2 bases and 4 bases respectively, with 10 bases between them. The CDR3 has 14 amino acids. Per germline, CDR1 SNHLY and CDR2 FYNNEI. The CDR3 here is CASSELVSADTQYF. The CDR3 bases are TGTGCCAGCAGTGAACTAGTTTCGGCAGATACGCAGTATTTT.

Remarks on this clone: One junction end does not reproduce the germline sequence, and a read error may be involved. The J gene is TRBJ1-6, the V gene TRBV10-1; the match to TRBD1 covers 8 bases. Per the germline V gene, CDR1 is WNHNN and CDR2 is SYGVQD (reference sequence). The CDR3 has 12 residues. The CDR3 bases are TGCGCCAGCAGTGTAGTAAAACAGGGGGAAATGTTT. This sequence encodes CASSVVKQGEMF.

This sequence joins TRBV5-1 and TRBJ1-1; 11 bases map to TRBD1. This CDR3 spans 15 amino acids. V was clipped by 0 bases and J by 10 bases; unmatched bases: 8. CDR1 is SGHRS and CDR2 is YFSETQ in the germline V gene. CDR3 sequence (DNA): TGCGCCAGCAGCTTGGCCGGGACAGGGGGAGAAGTAGCTTTCTTT. Its protein is CASSLAGTGGEVAFF.

The V call is TRBV6-5, the J call TRBJ1-6, with D perhaps TRBD1 (6 bases). The CDR3 runs to 12 residues. From germline, CDR1 is MNHEY and CDR2 SVGAGI. V lost 7 bases to trimming and J lost 14 bases, with 15 bases between them. The CDR3: CASNGQGSTLHF. As DNA, the CDR3 is TGTGCCAGCAATGGGCAGGGGAGTACCCTCCACTTT.

The chain is built from TRBV28 and TRBJ2-3, with no clear D. The V gene lost 3 bases and the J gene lost 6 bases, with 7 bases spanning the gap. The CDR3 loop spans 12 amino acids. The germline V gene encodes CDR1 MDHEN and CDR2 SYDVKM. The CDR3 loop is CASSLPRDTQYF. CDR3 coding DNA: TGTGCCAGCAGTTTGCCTCGGGATACGCAGTATTTT.

The count of this clone is one. Other DNA sequences in the sample encode the same CDR3. The rearrangement uses TRBV3-1 (or the pseudogene TRBV3-2) and TRBJ2-5, with TRBD2 matching over 8 bases. V gave up 6 bases and J gave up 5 bases; unmatched junction bases: 11. The V gene's germline CDR1 is LGHDT and CDR2 YNNKEL (reference sequence). There are 15 residues in the CDR3. The DNA of the CDR3 is TGTGCCAGCAGACCTAGCGGGCTCCCGGGGGAGACCCAGTACTTC. Translated, it gives CASRPSGLPGETQYF.

This clone showed up just once. J is TRBJ1-4 and V is TRBV11-2; tentatively, D is TRBD1 (6 bases). The germline V gene has CDR1 SGHAT and CDR2 FQNNGV. The V end lost 3 bases, the J end lost 1 base, and 15 bases lay between the germline ends. The CDR3 extends over 17 amino acids. CDR3 in amino acids: CASSLRGGAGTNEKLFF. DNA of the CDR3: TGTGCCAGCAGCTTGCGGGGGGGCGCGGGAACTAATGAAAAACTGTTTTTT.

The chain employs TRBV6-5 and TRBJ1-1; D remains ambiguous. This CDR3 has 16 amino acids. V was pared by 0 bases and J by 4 bases, with 15 bases between. CDR1 and CDR2 from the germline V gene are MNHEY and SVGAGI. The CDR3 region has the DNA TGTGCCAGCAGTTACTCACCCGGGTCTCGGGGCACTGAAGCTTTCTTT. It translates to CASSYSPGSRGTEAFF.

The V and J genes are TRBV30 and TRBJ1-1, with D unresolved. The V gene's germline CDR1 is GTSNPN and CDR2 SVGIG (reference sequence). The V and J ends lost 5 bases and 2 bases respectively, with 12 bases between them. The CDR3 runs to 13 residues. The DNA of the CDR3 is TGTGCCTGGGGGGTTGGGAGAAACACTGAAGCTTTCTTT. Translated, it gives CAWGVGRNTEAFF.

The genes are TRBV6-5 and TRBJ1-2; weak D call: TRBD1 (5 bases). Germline V lookup: CDR1 MNHEY, CDR2 SVGAGI. V was pared by 6 bases and J by 4 bases, with 15 bases between. The length of the CDR3 is 14 residues. CDR3 loop: CASRDTRGVYGYTF. As DNA, the CDR3 is TGTGCCAGCAGGGACACGCGGGGGGTCTATGGCTACACCTTC.

V gene TRBV7-3 combines with J gene TRBJ2-3, with 16 bases matching TRBD2. Per germline, CDR1 SGHTA and CDR2 FQGTGA. The trim removed 5 bases at V and 2 bases at J, leaving 16 bases unmatched. CDR3 length: 21 amino acids. CDR3 nucleotide sequence: TGTGCCAGCAGCCTCACGCCGGGACTAGCGGGGGGGCAAGGACCCACAGATACGCAGTATTTT. Translation gives CASSLTPGLAGGQGPTDTQYF.

The chain combines TRBV2 with TRBJ1-2; D gene ambiguous. V was cut by 4 bases and J by 1 base, with 7 bases left in between. The CDR3 is 13 amino acids. CDR1 and CDR2 (germline): SNHLY, FYNNEI. The CDR3 DNA reads TGTGCCAGCAGTGGGCGGAGTAACTATGGCTACACCTTC. Residues: CASSGRSNYGYTF.

The rearrangement uses TRBV9 and TRBJ2-7; weak D call: TRBD2 (7 bases). V lost 3 bases to trimming and J lost 1 base, with 17 bases between them. The CDR3 has 16 residues. From germline, CDR1 is SGDLS and CDR2 YYNGEE. CDR3 nucleotides: TGTGCCAGCAGCGGACACCCGGGGGGCCTGTCCTACGAGCAGTACTTC. Protein product: CASSGHPGGLSYEQYF.

A few counts support this clone. The chain links TRBV28 to TRBJ2-7; D is uncertain. Trimming left V 5 bases short and J 0 bases short, with 8 bases between. The CDR3 runs to 13 residues. The germline CDR1 and CDR2 sequences are MDHEN and SYDVKM. The CDR3 DNA follows: TGTGCCAGCAGTGTAGAGTACTCCTACGAGCAGTACTTC. As protein: CASSVEYSYEQYF.

The V call is TRBV5-5, the J call TRBJ2-5, with D maybe TRBD2 (5 bases). The CDR3 extends over 14 amino acids. Germline CDR1 is SGHKS and CDR2 is YYEKEE (reference sequence). V shed 0 bases and J shed 3 bases, with 9 bases lying between them. The CDR3 loop is CASSLDPREETQYF. DNA of the CDR3: TGTGCCAGCAGCTTGGATCCGCGGGAAGAGACCCAGTACTTC.